This is a list of T cell receptor beta chains from one sample in a study of response to subunit inactivated influenza vaccine. TCRdb re-analysed the RT-PCR reads in MiXCR, keeping a single row per CDR3 protein. The repertoire includes approximately 530,000 distinct CDR3 sequences, over 10% of them detected once, and roughly 13% sits in the top ten. Sequenced material: PBMCs from blood, taken 40 to 50 days after vaccination. The receptors derive from a man aged 45 to 65 who received an inactivated influenza vaccine. CDR3s include the opening cysteine and the closing phenylalanine or tryptophan. The order of the fields is clone size, D gene, V gene, J gene, CDR3 protein, CDR3 DNA. D genes are given only for firm matches. A clone size is listed for some rows: how often the clone was seen (once, few, many), or a class if it is expanded.

clone size: .
D gene: TRBD1
V gene: TRBV5-1
J gene: TRBJ1-3
CDR3 protein: CASSSGTAGNTIYF
CDR3 DNA: TGCGCCAGCAGCTCCGGGACAGCTGGAAACACCATATATTTT

clone size: few
D gene: .
V gene: TRBV10-2
J gene: TRBJ2-1
CDR3 protein: CASSELAGEQFF
CDR3 DNA: TGCGCCAGCAGTGAGCTGGCGGGTGAGCAGTTCTTC

clone size: many
D gene: .
V gene: TRBV20-1
J gene: TRBJ2-1
CDR3 protein: CSARDTSRSSYNEQFF
CDR3 DNA: TGCAGTGCTAGAGATACTAGCAGGAGCTCCTACAATGAGCAGTTCTTC

clone size: .
D gene: TRBD2
V gene: TRBV7-2
J gene: TRBJ2-5
CDR3 protein: CASSLEALGGVNQYF
CDR3 DNA: TGTGCCAGCAGCTTAGAAGCGTTGGGGGGGGTGAACCAGTACTTC

clone size: few
D gene: .
V gene: TRBV12-3/TRBV12-4
J gene: TRBJ2-2
CDR3 protein: CASSFVAARGGELFF
CDR3 DNA: TGTGCCAGCAGTTTCGTAGCCGCCCGGGGCGGGGAGCTGTTTTTT

clone size: few
D gene: .
V gene: TRBV20-1
J gene: TRBJ2-1
CDR3 protein: CSVPPPGYNEQFF
CDR3 DNA: TGCAGTGTCCCCCCCCCCGGGTACAATGAGCAGTTCTTC

clone size: .
D gene: .
V gene: TRBV9
J gene: TRBJ2-1
CDR3 protein: CASSVFPGVGEQFF
CDR3 DNA: TGTGCCAGCAGCGTATTTCCGGGAGTCGGGGAGCAGTTCTTC

clone size: few
D gene: .
V gene: TRBV7-3
J gene: TRBJ2-2
CDR3 protein: CASSLTGTENTGELFF
CDR3 DNA: TGTGCCAGCAGCCTAACCGGGACTGAGAACACCGGGGAGCTGTTTTTT

clone size: .
D gene: .
V gene: TRBV9
J gene: TRBJ2-3
CDR3 protein: CASSVVGGEGTDTQYF
CDR3 DNA: TGTGCCAGCAGCGTAGTGGGGGGAGAGGGCACAGATACGCAGTATTTT

clone size: .
D gene: TRBD2
V gene: TRBV5-1
J gene: TRBJ2-1
CDR3 protein: CASSLGGGDADEQFF
CDR3 DNA: TGCGCCAGCAGCTTGGGCGGGGGGGATGCGGATGAGCAGTTCTTC

clone size: many
D gene: .
V gene: TRBV9
J gene: TRBJ2-2
CDR3 protein: CASSVRGGTGELFF
CDR3 DNA: TGTGCCAGCAGCGTCCGGGGAGGCACCGGGGAGCTGTTTTTT

clone size: few
D gene: .
V gene: TRBV10-2
J gene: TRBJ2-7
CDR3 protein: CASGLYYEQYF
CDR3 DNA: TGCGCCAGCGGACTGTACTACGAGCAGTACTTC

clone size: .
D gene: TRBD2
V gene: TRBV5-1
J gene: TRBJ2-7
CDR3 protein: CASSTGRGYPTYEQYF
CDR3 DNA: TGCGCCAGCAGCACGGGGAGGGGTTACCCCACCTACGAGCAGTACTTC

clone size: .
D gene: .
V gene: TRBV3-1
J gene: TRBJ2-3
CDR3 protein: CASSLDPRAGTQYF
CDR3 DNA: TGTGCCAGCAGCCTCGACCCACGAGCAGGTACGCAGTATTTT

clone size: few
D gene: .
V gene: TRBV6-2/TRBV6-3
J gene: TRBJ2-7
CDR3 protein: CASSSPSRSYEQYF
CDR3 DNA: TGTGCCAGCAGTTCCCCTAGCAGATCCTACGAGCAGTACTTC

clone size: .
D gene: TRBD1
V gene: TRBV6-2/TRBV6-3
J gene: TRBJ1-2
CDR3 protein: CASRTAPSDRVGYGYTF
CDR3 DNA: TGTGCCAGCAGAACGGCCCCCTCCGACAGGGTCGGCTATGGCTACACCTTC

clone size: .
D gene: .
V gene: TRBV7-2
J gene: TRBJ2-5
CDR3 protein: CASSLGIRPGETQYF
CDR3 DNA: TGTGCCAGCAGCTTGGGGATTAGACCTGGGGAGACCCAGTACTTC

clone size: many
D gene: .
V gene: TRBV7-2
J gene: TRBJ2-5
CDR3 protein: CASSLAGTQETQYF
CDR3 DNA: TGTGCCAGCAGCTTAGCTGGAACCCAAGAGACCCAGTACTTC

clone size: .
D gene: .
V gene: TRBV20-1
J gene: TRBJ1-1
CDR3 protein: CSGSQGIGSLNTEAFF
CDR3 DNA: TGCAGTGGATCACAGGGAATTGGTTCGCTGAACACTGAAGCTTTCTTT

clone size: many
D gene: .
V gene: TRBV4-3
J gene: TRBJ2-1
CDR3 protein: CASSQAGTSSYNEQFF
CDR3 DNA: TGCGCCAGCAGCCAAGCAGGGACGAGCTCCTACAATGAGCAGTTCTTC

clone size: .
D gene: .
V gene: TRBV5-5
J gene: TRBJ2-3
CDR3 protein: CASSTRRGLQDTQYF
CDR3 DNA: TGTGCCAGCAGCACCAGGAGGGGGTTGCAAGATACGCAGTATTTT

clone size: few
D gene: TRBD1
V gene: TRBV6-1
J gene: TRBJ1-5
CDR3 protein: CASRDRINQPQHF
CDR3 DNA: TGTGCCAGCCGGGACAGGATCAATCAGCCCCAGCATTTT

clone size: .
D gene: .
V gene: TRBV29-1
J gene: TRBJ2-3
CDR3 protein: CSVKLVIADTQYF
CDR3 DNA: TGCAGCGTTAAACTAGTCATCGCAGATACGCAGTATTTT

clone size: .
D gene: TRBD1
V gene: TRBV6-1
J gene: TRBJ2-3
CDR3 protein: CASSEGRQGRWIGTDTQYF
CDR3 DNA: TGTGCCAGCAGTGAAGGTCGACAGGGGAGGTGGATCGGCACAGATACGCAGTATTTT

clone size: .
D gene: .
V gene: TRBV11-3
J gene: TRBJ1-1
CDR3 protein: CASKVRGSHTEAFF
CDR3 DNA: TGTGCCAGCAAGGTTCGAGGGTCGCACACTGAAGCTTTCTTT

clone size: few
D gene: TRBD2
V gene: TRBV27
J gene: TRBJ2-1
CDR3 protein: CASRGTSGGEQFF
CDR3 DNA: TGTGCCAGCAGAGGGACTAGCGGTGGTGAGCAGTTCTTC

clone size: many
D gene: .
V gene: TRBV5-1
J gene: TRBJ2-7
CDR3 protein: CASQELTGPTYEQYF
CDR3 DNA: TGCGCCAGCCAAGAACTAACAGGGCCCACCTACGAGCAGTACTTC

clone size: few
D gene: .
V gene: TRBV5-1
J gene: TRBJ2-4
CDR3 protein: CASSRWEAKNIQYF
CDR3 DNA: TGCGCCAGCAGCAGGTGGGAGGCCAAAAACATTCAGTACTTC

clone size: few
D gene: .
V gene: TRBV7-2
J gene: TRBJ2-3
CDR3 protein: CASSLSPFYASTDTQYF
CDR3 DNA: TGTGCCAGCAGCTTATCCCCTTTTTATGCTAGCACAGATACGCAGTATTTT

clone size: few
D gene: TRBD2
V gene: TRBV12-3/TRBV12-4
J gene: TRBJ2-3
CDR3 protein: CASSPVRESTDTQYF
CDR3 DNA: TGTGCCAGCAGTCCCGTGCGGGAGAGCACAGATACGCAGTATTTT

clone size: few
D gene: .
V gene: TRBV29-1
J gene: TRBJ2-7
CDR3 protein: CSAQGINEQYF
CDR3 DNA: TGCAGCGCGCAGGGAATTAACGAGCAGTACTTC

clone size: few
D gene: TRBD2
V gene: TRBV12-3/TRBV12-4
J gene: TRBJ2-1
CDR3 protein: CASSSGTSGWVTEQFF
CDR3 DNA: TGTGCCAGCAGTTCCGGGACTAGCGGGTGGGTTACTGAGCAGTTCTTC

clone size: .
D gene: .
V gene: TRBV20-1
J gene: TRBJ2-2
CDR3 protein: CSASTQGNTGELFF
CDR3 DNA: TGCAGTGCTAGTACCCAGGGGAACACCGGGGAGCTGTTTTTT

clone size: .
D gene: TRBD2
V gene: TRBV4-2
J gene: TRBJ2-1
CDR3 protein: CASSQDRTSTDNEQFF
CDR3 DNA: TGTGCCAGCAGCCAAGACAGGACTAGCACAGACAATGAGCAGTTCTTC

clone size: few
D gene: TRBD2
V gene: TRBV28
J gene: TRBJ2-7
CDR3 protein: CASSSNSGGLQAQYF
CDR3 DNA: TGTGCCAGCAGTTCAAATAGCGGGGGGCTGCAGGCGCAGTACTTC

clone size: many
D gene: .
V gene: TRBV6-5
J gene: TRBJ2-3
CDR3 protein: CASSYSTTDTQYF
CDR3 DNA: TGTGCCAGCAGTTACTCGACTACAGATACGCAGTATTTT

clone size: .
D gene: .
V gene: TRBV7-3
J gene: TRBJ1-6
CDR3 protein: CASSPGHNSPLHF
CDR3 DNA: TGTGCCAGCAGCCCAGGACACAATTCACCCCTCCACTTT

clone size: .
D gene: TRBD2
V gene: TRBV20-1
J gene: TRBJ2-3
CDR3 protein: CSAPAGGSTDTQYF
CDR3 DNA: TGCAGTGCCCCCGCGGGGGGGAGCACAGATACGCAGTATTTT

clone size: .
D gene: .
V gene: TRBV20-1
J gene: TRBJ1-2
CDR3 protein: CSGTGVYGYTF
CDR3 DNA: TGCAGTGGCACAGGAGTTTATGGCTACACCTTC

clone size: many
D gene: TRBD1
V gene: TRBV29-1
J gene: TRBJ2-7
CDR3 protein: CSVALTGVEQYF
CDR3 DNA: TGCAGCGTTGCCCTGACAGGGGTCGAGCAGTACTTC

clone size: .
D gene: .
V gene: TRBV5-1
J gene: TRBJ1-3
CDR3 protein: CASSLDANSGNTIYF
CDR3 DNA: TGCGCCAGCAGCTTGGATGCCAACTCTGGAAACACCATATATTTT

clone size: few
D gene: .
V gene: TRBV5-1
J gene: TRBJ2-1
CDR3 protein: CASSLLRDRNEQFF
CDR3 DNA: TGCGCCAGCAGCTTGTTGCGGGACCGCAATGAGCAGTTCTTC